This TCR beta chain came from a study of blood T cell repertoires in COVID-19 (dated by TCRdb to about 2020). About the study as a whole: The collaborator samples originated in the United States, Italy and Spain and spanned the acute and convalescent phases of COVID-19. The prospective study material was composed of cDNA or gDNA derived from T cells, B-cell-depleted T cells, or PBMCs. Subjects who had been exposed to COVID-19, were actively infected with it, or had recovered from it provided the deeply sampled blood TCRbeta repertoires that made up the dataset. The repertoires were released in a freely available public database meant as a resource for research on the immune response to SARS-CoV-2. Samples were obtained from the ongoing ImmuneRACE study (first 160 participants) and from 1,000 to 1,500 subjects provided by 6 global collaborators. Nearly every sample came with metadata listing a de-identified subject ID, COVID-19 status, age in years and sex. Where available, HLA class I and class II types were taken from metadata supplied by the sample provider and were not determined by assay-based typing.

The collaborating institutions used their own protocols to collect whole blood in K2EDTA tubes. Collaborator samples were shipped for TCRbeta analysis as frozen whole blood, isolated PBMCs, or DNA extracted from either sample type. A word on this clone: This clone's antigen is unknown. No base-level quality is on record; no much larger clone is a single base apart.

TCRbeta CDR3 regions were amplified from genomic DNA by means of the immunoSEQ Assay, a bias-controlled multiplex PCR. In the paper's pipeline: Nucleated cell counts per sample were estimated from amplification of reference gene primers within the assay. To quantify the absolute abundance of each unique TCRbeta CDR3 rearrangement, sequence reads were collapsed and filtered. For each sample, productive Simpson clonality was calculated as the square root of Simpson's diversity index across productive rearrangements. TCRdb holds this immuneACCESS table with in-frame rearrangements only. Some clones are missing; in checked studies, unresolved V genes explain under half, and the rest has no known cause. The V and J calls and the clone size are those of that table, but D and trimming were determined from the DNA. The sample profile shows 70,000 to 95,000 clones; approximately 78% of them were found once. In total, the top ten clones hold about 13% of the sample.

Beyond this particular receptor, the publication reports: The quantity of clinical and demographic metadata differed by source and by participant and was supplied without curation.

In the germline V gene, CDR1 corresponds to SNHLY and CDR2 to FYNNEI. The V end loses 4 bases and the J end loses 3 bases, and a stretch of 6 bases separates them. From its cysteine to its phenylalanine, the CDR3 spans 12 amino acids. Solely the CDR3 DNA is kept, with 36 bases framed from the first base. The chain couples TRBV2 to TRBJ1-2; a tentative D call is TRBD1 (6 bases match). This TCR was recovered from a human donor in a cohort sampled during active COVID-19. The sample was peripheral blood. The nucleotide sequence is given as TGTGCCAGCAGTGGACAGGACTATGGCTACACCTTC. It translates to CASSGQDYGYTF.